These 5 T cell receptor beta chains were all obtained from the same sample, sequenced in a study of blood T cell repertoires in COVID-19. This table comes from immunoSEQ multiplex PCR, and its TCRdb copy is limited to in-frame clones, with some not included. The sample carries roughly 250,000 clones, under 85% recorded once. The specimen was peripheral blood. These receptors were collected from a woman in her thirties or forties with active or convalescent COVID-19.

Turning to this clone: Other DNA sequences from this sample encode an identical CDR3 as well. DNA of the CDR3: TGTGCCAGCAGCGTAGCCAGCGGGGGCTACAATGAGCAGTTCTTC. Residues: CASSVASGGYNEQFF. This chain connects TRBV9 to TRBJ2-1; 8 nucleotides line up with TRBD2. The V gene's germline CDR1 is SGDLS and CDR2 YYNGEE. This CDR3 has 15 amino acids. The junction had 2 bases not matched to a gene; V was cut back by 0 bases and J by 3 bases.

The chain joins TRBV14 to TRBJ2-5, with 8 bases identical to TRBD1. The J segment lost 2 bases and the V segment lost 4 bases, leaving 15 bases of the junction unmatched. Germline-derived CDR1 and CDR2 are SGHDN and FVKESK. The CDR3 is made up of 18 amino acids. CDR3 sequence: CASSLTRGQGLFQETQYF. The CDR3 DNA follows: TGTGCCAGCAGCCTAACCCGAGGACAGGGCCTTTTTCAAGAGACCCAGTACTTC.

The chain employs TRBV3-1 (or the pseudogene TRBV3-2) and TRBJ2-3; 7 bases match TRBD1. This CDR3 is 14 amino acids long. V lost 4 bases, J lost 4 bases, and 5 bases stayed unmatched. Germline values: CDR1 LGHDT, CDR2 YNNKEL (reference sequence). The CDR3 DNA sequence: TGTGCCAGCAGCCGAGACAGGGTTTCAGATACGCAGTATTTT. Its protein is CASSRDRVSDTQYF.

Only one count was recorded for this clone. V gene TRBV7-9 combines with J gene TRBJ1-1, with D perhaps matching TRBD1 (5 bases). V was pared by 5 bases and J by 1 base, with 14 bases between. The CDR3 is made up of 15 amino acids. Looked up from germline, CDR1 is SEHNR and CDR2 is FQNEAQ (reference sequence). DNA of the CDR3: TGTGCCAGCAGCACCGGTGGAGGGACGAACACTGAAGCTTTCTTT. This encodes CASSTGGGTNTEAFF.

The chain carries TRBV7-9 and TRBJ2-1; 11 positions match TRBD2. Trimming removed 1 base from V and 0 bases from J; junction bases left unmatched: 5. CDR1 is SEHNR, CDR2 FQNEAQ, per germline (reference sequence). CDR3 size: 18 residues. The CDR3 DNA sequence: TGTGCCAGCAGCTTAGGACTAGCGGGGCCAAGCTCCTACAATGAGCAGTTCTTC. This sequence encodes CASSLGLAGPSSYNEQFF.